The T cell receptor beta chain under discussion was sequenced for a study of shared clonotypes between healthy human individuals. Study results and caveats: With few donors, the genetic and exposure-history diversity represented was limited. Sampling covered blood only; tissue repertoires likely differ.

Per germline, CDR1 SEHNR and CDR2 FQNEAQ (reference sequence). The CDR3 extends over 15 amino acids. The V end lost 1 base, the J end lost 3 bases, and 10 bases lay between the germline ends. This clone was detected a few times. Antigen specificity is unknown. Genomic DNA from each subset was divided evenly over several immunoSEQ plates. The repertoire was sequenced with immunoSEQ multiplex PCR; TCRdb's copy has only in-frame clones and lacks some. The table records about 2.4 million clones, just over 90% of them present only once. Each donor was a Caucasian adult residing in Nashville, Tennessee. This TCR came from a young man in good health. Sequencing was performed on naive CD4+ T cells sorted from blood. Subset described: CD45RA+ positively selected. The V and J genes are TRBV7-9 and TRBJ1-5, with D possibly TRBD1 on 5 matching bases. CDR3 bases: TGTGCCAGCAGCTTAGATGGGGGACTCAATCAGCCCCAGCATTTT. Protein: CASSLDGGLNQPQHF.